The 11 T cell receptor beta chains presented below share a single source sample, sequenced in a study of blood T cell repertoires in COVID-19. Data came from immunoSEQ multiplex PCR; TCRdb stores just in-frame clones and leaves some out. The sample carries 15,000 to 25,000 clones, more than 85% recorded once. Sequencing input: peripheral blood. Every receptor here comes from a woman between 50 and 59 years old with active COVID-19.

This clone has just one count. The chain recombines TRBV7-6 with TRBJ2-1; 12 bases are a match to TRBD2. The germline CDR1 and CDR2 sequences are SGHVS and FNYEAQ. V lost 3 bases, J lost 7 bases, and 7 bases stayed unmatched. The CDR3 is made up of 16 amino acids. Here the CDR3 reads CASSFSSGRGRNEQFF. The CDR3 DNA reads TGTGCCAGCAGCTTCTCTAGCGGGAGGGGACGGAATGAGCAGTTCTTC.

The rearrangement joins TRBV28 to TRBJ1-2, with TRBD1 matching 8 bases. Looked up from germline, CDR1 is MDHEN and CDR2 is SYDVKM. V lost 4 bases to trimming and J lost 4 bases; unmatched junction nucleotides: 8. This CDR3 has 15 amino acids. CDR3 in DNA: TGTGCCAGCAGTTCCTATCGACAGGGGACCTATGGCTACACCTTC. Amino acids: CASSSYRQGTYGYTF.

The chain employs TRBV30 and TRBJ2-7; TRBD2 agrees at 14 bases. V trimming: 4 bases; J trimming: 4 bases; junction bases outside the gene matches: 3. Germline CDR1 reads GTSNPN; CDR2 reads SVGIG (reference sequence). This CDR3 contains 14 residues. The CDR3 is CAWNRLAGGYEQYF. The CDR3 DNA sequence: TGTGCCTGGAATAGACTAGCGGGAGGGTACGAGCAGTACTTC.

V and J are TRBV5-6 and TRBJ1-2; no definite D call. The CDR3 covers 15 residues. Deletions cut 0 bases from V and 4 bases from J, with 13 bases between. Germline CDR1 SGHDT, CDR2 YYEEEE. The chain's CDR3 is CASSLGQDYIYGYTF. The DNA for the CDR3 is TGTGCCAGCAGCTTGGGGCAGGATTATATCTATGGCTACACCTTC.

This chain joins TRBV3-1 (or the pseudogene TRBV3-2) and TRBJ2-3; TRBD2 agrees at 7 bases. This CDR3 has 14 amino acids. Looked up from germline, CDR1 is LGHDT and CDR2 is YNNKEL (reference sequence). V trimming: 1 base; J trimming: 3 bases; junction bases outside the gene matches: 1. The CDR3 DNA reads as TGTGCCAGCAGCCAAGCGGGAGGAACAGATACGCAGTATTTT. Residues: CASSQAGGTDTQYF.

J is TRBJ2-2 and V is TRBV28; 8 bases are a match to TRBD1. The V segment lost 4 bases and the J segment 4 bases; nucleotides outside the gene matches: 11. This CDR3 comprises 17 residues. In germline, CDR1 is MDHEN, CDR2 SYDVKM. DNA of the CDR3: TGTGCCAGCAGTTCCCTCCGGGGGACAGGATCCACCGGGGAGCTGTTTTTT. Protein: CASSSLRGTGSTGELFF.

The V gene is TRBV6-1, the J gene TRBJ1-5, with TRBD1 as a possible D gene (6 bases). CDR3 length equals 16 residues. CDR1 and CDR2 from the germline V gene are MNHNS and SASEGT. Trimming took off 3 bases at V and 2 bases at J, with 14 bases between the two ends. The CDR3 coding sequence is TGTGCCAGCAGTGACGGCGGGGGGCGCGGCAATCAGCCCCAGCATTTT. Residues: CASSDGGGRGNQPQHF.

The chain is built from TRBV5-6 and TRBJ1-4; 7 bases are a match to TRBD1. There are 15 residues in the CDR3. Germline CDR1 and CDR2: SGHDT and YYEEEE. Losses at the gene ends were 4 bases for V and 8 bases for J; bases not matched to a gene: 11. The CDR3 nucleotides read TGTGCCAGCAGCGGATCGACAGGGATAAAGGAAAAACTGTTTTTT. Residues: CASSGSTGIKEKLFF. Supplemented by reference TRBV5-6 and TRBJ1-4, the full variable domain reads DAGVTQSPTHLIKTRGQQVTLRCSPKSGHDTVSWYQQALGQGPQFIFQYYEEEERQRGNFPDRFSGHQFPNYSSELNVNALLLGDSALYLCASSGSTGIKEKLFFGSGTQLSVL.

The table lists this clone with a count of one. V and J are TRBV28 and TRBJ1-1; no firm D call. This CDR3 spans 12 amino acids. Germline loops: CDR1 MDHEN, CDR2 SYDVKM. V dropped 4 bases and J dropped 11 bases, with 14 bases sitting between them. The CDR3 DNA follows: TGTGCCAGCAGTTCCCCTCTAGTTTTGGCTTTCTTT. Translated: CASSSPLVLAFF.

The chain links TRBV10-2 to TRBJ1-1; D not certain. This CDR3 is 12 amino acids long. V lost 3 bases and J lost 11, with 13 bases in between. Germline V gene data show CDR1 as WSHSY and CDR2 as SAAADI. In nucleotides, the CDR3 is TGCGCCAGCAGTGACGGGGAGTCGGAGGCTTTCTTT. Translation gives CASSDGESEAFF.

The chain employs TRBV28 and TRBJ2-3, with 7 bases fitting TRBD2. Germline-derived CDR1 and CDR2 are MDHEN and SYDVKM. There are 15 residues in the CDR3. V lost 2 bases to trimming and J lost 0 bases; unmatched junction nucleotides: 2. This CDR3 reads CASSLGGLSTDTQYF. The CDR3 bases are TGTGCCAGCAGTTTAGGGGGACTAAGCACAGATACGCAGTATTTT.